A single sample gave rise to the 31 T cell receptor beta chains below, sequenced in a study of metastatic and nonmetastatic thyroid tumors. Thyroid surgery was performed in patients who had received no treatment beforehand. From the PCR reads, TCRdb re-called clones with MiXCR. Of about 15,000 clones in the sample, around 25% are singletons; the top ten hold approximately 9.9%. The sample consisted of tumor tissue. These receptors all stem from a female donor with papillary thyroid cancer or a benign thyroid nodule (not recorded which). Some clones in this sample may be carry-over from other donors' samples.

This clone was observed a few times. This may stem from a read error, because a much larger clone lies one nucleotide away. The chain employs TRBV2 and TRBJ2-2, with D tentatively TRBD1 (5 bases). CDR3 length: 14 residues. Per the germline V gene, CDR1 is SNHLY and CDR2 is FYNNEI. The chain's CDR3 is CASNRQWNTRELFF. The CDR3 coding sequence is TGTGCCAGCAATAGACAGTGGAACACCCGGGAGCTGTTTTTT.

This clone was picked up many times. CDR3: CSARDETSGRPHGNEQFF. The CDR3 DNA is TGCAGTGCTAGAGACGAGACTAGCGGGAGACCTCACGGCAATGAGCAGTTCTTC. The chain recombines TRBV20-1 with TRBJ2-1, with 12 nucleotides matching TRBD2. CDR3 length: 18 amino acids. The germline V gene has CDR1 DFQATT and CDR2 SNEGSKA (reference sequence). V lost 0 bases, J lost 6 bases, and 12 bases stayed unmatched.

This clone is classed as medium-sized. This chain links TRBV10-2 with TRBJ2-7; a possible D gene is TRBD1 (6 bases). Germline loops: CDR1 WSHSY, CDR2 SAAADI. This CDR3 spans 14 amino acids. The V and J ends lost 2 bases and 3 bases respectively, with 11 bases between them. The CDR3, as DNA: TGCGCCAGCAGTGAGGGGACACACTACTACGAGCAGTACTTC. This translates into CASSEGTHYYEQYF.

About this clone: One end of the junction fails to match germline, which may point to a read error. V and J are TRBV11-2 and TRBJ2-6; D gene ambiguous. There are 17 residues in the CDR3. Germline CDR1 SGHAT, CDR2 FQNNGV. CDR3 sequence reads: CASSPRVSLSGDNVLTF. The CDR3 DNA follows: TGTGCCAGCAGCCCCCGGGTCTCCTTATCTGGGGACAACGTCCTGACTTTC.

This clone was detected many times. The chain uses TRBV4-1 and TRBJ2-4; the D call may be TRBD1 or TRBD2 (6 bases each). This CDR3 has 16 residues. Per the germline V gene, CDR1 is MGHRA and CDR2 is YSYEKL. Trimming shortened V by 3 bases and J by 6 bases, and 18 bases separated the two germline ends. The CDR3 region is CASSQFGGGVGNIQYF. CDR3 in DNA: TGCGCCAGCAGCCAGTTCGGGGGCGGTGTGGGAAACATTCAGTACTTC.

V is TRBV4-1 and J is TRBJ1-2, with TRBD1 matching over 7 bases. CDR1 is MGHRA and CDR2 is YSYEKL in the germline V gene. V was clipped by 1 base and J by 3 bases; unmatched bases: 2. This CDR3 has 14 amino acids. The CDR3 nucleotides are TGCGCCAGCAGCCAAGTGGGGACAGACTATGGCTACACCTTC. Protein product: CASSQVGTDYGYTF.

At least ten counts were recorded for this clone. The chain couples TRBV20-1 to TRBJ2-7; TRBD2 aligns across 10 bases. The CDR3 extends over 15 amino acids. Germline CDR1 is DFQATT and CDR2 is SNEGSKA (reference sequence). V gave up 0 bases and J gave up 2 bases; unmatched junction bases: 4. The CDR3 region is CSARDLTSGTYEQYF. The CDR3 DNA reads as TGCAGTGCTAGAGATCTAACTAGCGGGACCTACGAGCAGTACTTC.

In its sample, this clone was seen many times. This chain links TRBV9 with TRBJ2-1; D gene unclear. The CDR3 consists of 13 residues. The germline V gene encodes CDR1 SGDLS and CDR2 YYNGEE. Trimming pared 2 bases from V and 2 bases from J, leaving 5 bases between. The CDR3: CASSVQAYNEQFF. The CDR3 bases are TGTGCCAGCAGCGTTCAAGCCTACAATGAGCAGTTCTTC.

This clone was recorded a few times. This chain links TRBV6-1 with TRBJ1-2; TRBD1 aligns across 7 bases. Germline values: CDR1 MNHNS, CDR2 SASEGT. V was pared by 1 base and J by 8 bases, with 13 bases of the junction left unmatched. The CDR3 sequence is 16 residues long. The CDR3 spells CASSEVRNRGGPGYTF. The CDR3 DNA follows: TGTGCCAGCAGTGAAGTTCGTAACAGGGGAGGCCCAGGCTACACCTTC.

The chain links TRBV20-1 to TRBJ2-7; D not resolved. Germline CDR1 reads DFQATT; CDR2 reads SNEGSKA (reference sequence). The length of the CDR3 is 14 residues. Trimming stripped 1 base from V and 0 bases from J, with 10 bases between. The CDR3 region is CSARGGTFSYEQYF. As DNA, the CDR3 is TGCAGTGCTAGAGGGGGAACTTTCTCCTACGAGCAGTACTTC.

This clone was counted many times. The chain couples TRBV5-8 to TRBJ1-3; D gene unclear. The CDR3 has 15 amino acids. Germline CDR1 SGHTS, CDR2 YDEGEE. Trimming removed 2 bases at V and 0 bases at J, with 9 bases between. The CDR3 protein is CASSFLIFSGNTIYF. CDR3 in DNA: TGTGCCAGCAGCTTTCTCATTTTCTCTGGAAACACCATATATTTT.

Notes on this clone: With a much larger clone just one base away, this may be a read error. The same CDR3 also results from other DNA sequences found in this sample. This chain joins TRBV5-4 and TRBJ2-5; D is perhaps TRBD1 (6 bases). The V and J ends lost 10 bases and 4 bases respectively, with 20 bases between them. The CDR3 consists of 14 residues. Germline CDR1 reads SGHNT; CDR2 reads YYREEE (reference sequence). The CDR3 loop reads CAGGTSRGGETQYF. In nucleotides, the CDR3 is TGTGCCGGGGGTACAAGCAGGGGCGGAGAGACCCAGTACTTC.

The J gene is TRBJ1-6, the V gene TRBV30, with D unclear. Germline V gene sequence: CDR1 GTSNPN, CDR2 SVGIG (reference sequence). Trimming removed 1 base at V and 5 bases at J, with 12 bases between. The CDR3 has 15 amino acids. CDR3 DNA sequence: TGTGCCTGGAGTGCTAGGACTGGGCATAATTCACCCCTCCACTTT. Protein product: CAWSARTGHNSPLHF.

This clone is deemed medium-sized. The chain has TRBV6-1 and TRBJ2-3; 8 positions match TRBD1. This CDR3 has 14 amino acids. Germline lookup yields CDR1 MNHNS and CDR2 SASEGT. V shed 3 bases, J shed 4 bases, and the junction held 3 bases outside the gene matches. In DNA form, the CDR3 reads TGTGCCAGCAGTGACGTACAGGGGGCAGATACGCAGTATTTT. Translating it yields CASSDVQGADTQYF.

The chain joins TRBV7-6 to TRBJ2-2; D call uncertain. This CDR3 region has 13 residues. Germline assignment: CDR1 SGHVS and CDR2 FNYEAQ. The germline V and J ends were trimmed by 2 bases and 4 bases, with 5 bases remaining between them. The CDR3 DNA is TGTGCCAGCAGCTTATGGGGCACCGGGGAGCTGTTTTTT. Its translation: CASSLWGTGELFF.

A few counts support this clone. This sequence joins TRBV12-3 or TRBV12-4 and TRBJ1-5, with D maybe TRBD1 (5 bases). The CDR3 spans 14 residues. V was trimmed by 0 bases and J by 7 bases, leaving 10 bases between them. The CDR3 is CASSLAGVGQPQHF. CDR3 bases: TGTGCCAGCAGTTTAGCGGGGGTCGGGCAGCCCCAGCATTTT.

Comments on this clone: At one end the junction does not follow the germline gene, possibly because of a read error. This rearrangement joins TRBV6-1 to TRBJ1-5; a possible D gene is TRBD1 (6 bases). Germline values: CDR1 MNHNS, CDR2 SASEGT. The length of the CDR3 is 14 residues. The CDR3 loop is CASSSGQSNQPQNF. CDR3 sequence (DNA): TGTGCCAGCAGTAGTGGACAGAGCAATCAGCCCCAGAATTTT.

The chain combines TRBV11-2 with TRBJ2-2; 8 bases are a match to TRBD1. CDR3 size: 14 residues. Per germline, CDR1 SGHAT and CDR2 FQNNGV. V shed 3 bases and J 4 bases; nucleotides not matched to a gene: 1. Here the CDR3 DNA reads TGTGCCAGCAGCTTGGACAGGGCCACCGGGGAGCTGTTTTTT. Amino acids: CASSLDRATGELFF.

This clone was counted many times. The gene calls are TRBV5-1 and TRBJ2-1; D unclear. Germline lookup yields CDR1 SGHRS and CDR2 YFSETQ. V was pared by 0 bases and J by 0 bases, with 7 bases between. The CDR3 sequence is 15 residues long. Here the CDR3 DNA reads TGCGCCAGCAGCTTGGGAGGCAACTCCTACAATGAGCAGTTCTTC. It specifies CASSLGGNSYNEQFF.

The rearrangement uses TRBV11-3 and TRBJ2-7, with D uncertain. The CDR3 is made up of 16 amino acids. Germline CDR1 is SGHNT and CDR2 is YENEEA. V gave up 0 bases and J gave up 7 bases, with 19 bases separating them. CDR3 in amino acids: CASSLDIPAKFVEQYF. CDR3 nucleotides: TGTGCCAGCAGCTTAGATATCCCCGCTAAATTCGTGGAGCAGTACTTC.

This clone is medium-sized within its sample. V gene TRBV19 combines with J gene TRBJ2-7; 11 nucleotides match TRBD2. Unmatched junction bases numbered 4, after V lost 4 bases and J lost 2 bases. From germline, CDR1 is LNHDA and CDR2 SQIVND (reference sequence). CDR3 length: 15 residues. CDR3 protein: CASSKGTSGAYEQYF. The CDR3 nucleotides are TGTGCCAGTAGTAAAGGGACTAGCGGAGCCTACGAGCAGTACTTC.

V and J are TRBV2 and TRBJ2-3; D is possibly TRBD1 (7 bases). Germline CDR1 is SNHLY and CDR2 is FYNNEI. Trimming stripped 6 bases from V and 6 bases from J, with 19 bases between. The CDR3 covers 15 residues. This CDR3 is CASSPGGQGRDTQYF. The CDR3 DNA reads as TGTGCCAGCAGCCCAGGGGGGCAAGGACGGGATACGCAGTATTTT.

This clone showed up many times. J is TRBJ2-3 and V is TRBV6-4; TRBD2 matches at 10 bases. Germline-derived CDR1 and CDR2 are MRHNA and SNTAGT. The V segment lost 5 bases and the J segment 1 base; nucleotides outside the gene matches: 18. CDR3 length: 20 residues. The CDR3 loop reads CASSPVIQLAGVKGTDTQYF. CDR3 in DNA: TGTGCCAGCAGTCCTGTCATCCAGCTAGCGGGAGTAAAGGGCACAGATACGCAGTATTTT.

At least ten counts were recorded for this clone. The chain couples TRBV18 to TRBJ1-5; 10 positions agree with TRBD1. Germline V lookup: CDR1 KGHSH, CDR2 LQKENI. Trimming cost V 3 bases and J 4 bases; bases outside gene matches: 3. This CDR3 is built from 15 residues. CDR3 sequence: CASSPGQGLNQPQHF. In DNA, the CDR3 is TGTGCCAGCTCACCGGGACAGGGGTTGAATCAGCCCCAGCATTTT. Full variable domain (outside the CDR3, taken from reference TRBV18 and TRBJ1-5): NAGVMQNPRHLVRRRGQEARLRCSPMKGHSHVYWYRQLPEEGLKFMVYLQKENIIDESGMPKERFSAEFPKEGPSILRIQQVVRGDSAAYFCASSPGQGLNQPQHFGDGTRLSIL.

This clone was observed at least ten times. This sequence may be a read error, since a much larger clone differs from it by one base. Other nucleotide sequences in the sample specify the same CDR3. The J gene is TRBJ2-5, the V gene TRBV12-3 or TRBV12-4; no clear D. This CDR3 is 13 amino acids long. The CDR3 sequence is CASSLSPSETQYF. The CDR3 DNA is TGTGCTAGCAGTCTCAGCCCCTCGGAGACCCAGTACTTC.

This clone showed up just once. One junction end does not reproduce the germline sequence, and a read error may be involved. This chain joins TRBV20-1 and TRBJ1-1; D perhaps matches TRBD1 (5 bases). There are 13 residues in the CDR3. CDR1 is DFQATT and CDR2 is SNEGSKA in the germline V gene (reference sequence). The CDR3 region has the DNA TGCAGTGCTAGACAGGGTCCTAACACTGAATCTTTCTTT. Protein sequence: CSARQGPNTESFF.

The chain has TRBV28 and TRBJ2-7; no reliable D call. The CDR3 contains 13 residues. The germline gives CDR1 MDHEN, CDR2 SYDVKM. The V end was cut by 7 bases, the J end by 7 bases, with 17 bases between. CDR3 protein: CASMATPPWEQYF. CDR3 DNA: TGTGCCAGCATGGCTACCCCTCCCTGGGAGCAGTACTTC.

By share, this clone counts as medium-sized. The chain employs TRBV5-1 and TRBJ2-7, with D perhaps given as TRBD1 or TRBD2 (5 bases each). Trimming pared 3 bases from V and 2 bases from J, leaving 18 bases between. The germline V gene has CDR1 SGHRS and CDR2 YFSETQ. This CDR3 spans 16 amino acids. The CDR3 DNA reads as TGCGCCAGCAGCTGGGCCCCGGGGACCAGGACCTACGAGCAGTACTTC. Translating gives CASSWAPGTRTYEQYF.

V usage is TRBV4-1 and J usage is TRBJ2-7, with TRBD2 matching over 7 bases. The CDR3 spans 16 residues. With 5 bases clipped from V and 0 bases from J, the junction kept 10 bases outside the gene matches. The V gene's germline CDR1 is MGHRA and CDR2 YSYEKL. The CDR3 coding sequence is TGCGCCAGCAGCGTTATAGCGGGCATAAGCTCCTACGAGCAGTACGTC. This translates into CASSVIAGISSYEQYV.

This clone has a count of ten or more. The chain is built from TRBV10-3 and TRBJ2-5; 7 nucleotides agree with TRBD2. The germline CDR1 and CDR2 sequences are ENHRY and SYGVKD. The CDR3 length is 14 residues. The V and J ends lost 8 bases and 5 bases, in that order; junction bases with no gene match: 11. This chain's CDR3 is CAISSGGTGETQYF. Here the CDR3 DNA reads TGTGCCATCTCTTCGGGAGGAACGGGTGAGACCCAGTACTTC.

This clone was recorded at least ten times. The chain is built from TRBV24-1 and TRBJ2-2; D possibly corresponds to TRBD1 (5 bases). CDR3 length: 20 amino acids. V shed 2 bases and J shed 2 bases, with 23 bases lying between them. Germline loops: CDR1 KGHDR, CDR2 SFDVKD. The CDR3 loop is CATSDSSVAGYIPNTGELFF. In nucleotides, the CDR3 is TGTGCCACCAGTGATTCATCAGTCGCAGGGTATATACCCAACACCGGGGAGCTGTTTTTT.